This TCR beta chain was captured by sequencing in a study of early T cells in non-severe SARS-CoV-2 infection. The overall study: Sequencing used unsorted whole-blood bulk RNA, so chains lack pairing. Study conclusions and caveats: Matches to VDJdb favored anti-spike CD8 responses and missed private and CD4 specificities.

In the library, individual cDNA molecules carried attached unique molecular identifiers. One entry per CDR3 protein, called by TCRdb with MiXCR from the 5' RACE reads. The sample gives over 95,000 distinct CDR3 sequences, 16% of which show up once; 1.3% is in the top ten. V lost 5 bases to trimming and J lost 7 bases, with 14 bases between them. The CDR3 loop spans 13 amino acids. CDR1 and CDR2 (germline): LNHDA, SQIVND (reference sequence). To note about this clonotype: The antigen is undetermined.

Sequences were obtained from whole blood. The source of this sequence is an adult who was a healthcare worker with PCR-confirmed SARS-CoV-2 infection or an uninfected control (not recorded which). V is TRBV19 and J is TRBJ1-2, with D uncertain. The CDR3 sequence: CASSLRQVGGYTF. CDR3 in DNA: TGTGCCAGTAGTTTACGCCAGGTCGGTGGCTACACCTTC.